The sample holds many counts of the clone carrying this T cell receptor beta chain. Antigen specificity is unknown. The data were obtained in a study of neurological immune-mediated disorders. For the study at large: The disease course was relapsing-remitting in 31 and secondary progressive in about 9% of the 34 multiple sclerosis patients.

The authors made cDNA by 5'RACE with 10-nucleotide random UMIs. A single record per CDR3 protein comes from TCRdb applying MiXCR to the 5' RACE reads. The sample comprises tens of thousands of distinct CDR3 sequences, over 4% of which are singletons, and around 5.1% rests with the top ten. The study's findings and limits: Repertoires from 18 of 34 multiple sclerosis patients grouped phylogenetically into a related-CDR3 cluster, suggesting a possible signature.

This CDR3 comprises 12 residues. CDR1 is SGHAT, CDR2 FQNNGV, per germline. Trimming cost V 7 bases and J 7 bases, with 10 bases left between them. This receptor was obtained from a human donor with multiple sclerosis. The donor label of this sample is uncertain. Sequences were obtained from PBMCs. The V gene is TRBV11-2, the J gene TRBJ2-2, with TRBD1 as a possible D gene (6 bases). DNA for the CDR3: TGTGCCAGCACCAGGGGAGTCGGGGAGCTGTTTTTT. Amino acid sequence: CASTRGVGELFF.